This T cell receptor beta chain came from a study of response to subunit inactivated influenza vaccine. V was clipped by 6 bases and J by 0 bases; unmatched bases: 17. From germline, CDR1 is MGHDK and CDR2 SYGVNS. The CDR3 extends over 20 amino acids. Study outcomes and limitations: That few new T cells are recruited by each seasonal influenza vaccination was the authors' suggestion.

TCRdb re-called the RT-PCR reads with MiXCR, one entry per CDR3 protein. This sample has roughly 700,000 distinct CDR3 sequences; around 14% occur once, and the top ten carry approximately 6.5%. About this clonotype itself: Antigen unknown.

This chain uses TRBV25-1 with TRBJ2-1, with 10 bases that match TRBD2. Sample: PBMCs from blood, taken approximately 15 days before vaccination. The sequence derives from a man between 50 and 59 years old who received an inactivated influenza vaccine. The CDR3 loop reads CASSLPGLAQVSSSYNEQFF. The CDR3 nucleotides read TGTGCCAGCAGCCTACCGGGACTAGCGCAGGTTAGCAGCTCCTACAATGAGCAGTTCTTC. The complete variable domain, with remaining parts taken from reference TRBV25-1 and TRBJ2-1, reads EADIYQTPRYLVIGTGKKITLECSQTMGHDKMYWYQQDPGMELHLIHYSYGVNSTEKGDLSSESTVSRIRTEHFPLTLESARPSHTSQYLCASSLPGLAQVSSSYNEQFFGPGTRLTVL.